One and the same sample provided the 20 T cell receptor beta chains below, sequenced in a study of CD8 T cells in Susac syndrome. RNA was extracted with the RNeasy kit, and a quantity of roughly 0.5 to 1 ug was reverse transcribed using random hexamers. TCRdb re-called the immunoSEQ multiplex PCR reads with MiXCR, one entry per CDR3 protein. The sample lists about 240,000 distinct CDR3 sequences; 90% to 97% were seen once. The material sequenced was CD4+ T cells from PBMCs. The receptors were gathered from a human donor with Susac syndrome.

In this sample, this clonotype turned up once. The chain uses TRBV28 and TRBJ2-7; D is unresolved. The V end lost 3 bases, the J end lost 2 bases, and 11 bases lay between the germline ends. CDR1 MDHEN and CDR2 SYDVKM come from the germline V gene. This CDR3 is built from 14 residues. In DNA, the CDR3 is TGTGCCAGCAGTTTGAGTGGATTTGCCTACGAGCAGTACTTC. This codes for CASSLSGFAYEQYF.

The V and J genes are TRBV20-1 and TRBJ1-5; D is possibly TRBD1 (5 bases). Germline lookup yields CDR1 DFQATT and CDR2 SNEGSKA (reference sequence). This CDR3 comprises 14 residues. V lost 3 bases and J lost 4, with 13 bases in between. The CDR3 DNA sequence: TGCAGTGCTAGTTCGAACAGGCAAAATCAGCCCCAGCATTTT. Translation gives CSASSNRQNQPQHF.

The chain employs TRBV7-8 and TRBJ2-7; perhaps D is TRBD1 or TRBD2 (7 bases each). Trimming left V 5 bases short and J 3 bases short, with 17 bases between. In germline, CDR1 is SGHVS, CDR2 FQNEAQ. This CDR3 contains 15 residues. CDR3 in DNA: TGTGCCAGCAGCCCCCGCCAGGGGGGGAGCTACGAGCAGTACTTC. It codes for CASSPRQGGSYEQYF.

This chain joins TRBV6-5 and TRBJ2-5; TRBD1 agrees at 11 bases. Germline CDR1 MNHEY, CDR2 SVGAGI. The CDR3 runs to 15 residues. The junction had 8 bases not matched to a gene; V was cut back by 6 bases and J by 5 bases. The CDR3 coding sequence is TGTGCCAGCAGGACGGGACAGGGGGTTCCGGAGACCCAGTACTTC. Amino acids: CASRTGQGVPETQYF.

CDR3 in DNA: TGTGCCAGCAGCTTTGGGGATGGCTACGAGCAGTACTTC. Protein sequence: CASSFGDGYEQYF. The chain links TRBV5-4 to TRBJ2-7; D not resolved. CDR1 is SGHNT and CDR2 is YYREEE in the germline V gene (reference sequence). Trimming stripped 2 bases from V and 3 bases from J, with 9 bases between. The CDR3 extends over 13 amino acids.

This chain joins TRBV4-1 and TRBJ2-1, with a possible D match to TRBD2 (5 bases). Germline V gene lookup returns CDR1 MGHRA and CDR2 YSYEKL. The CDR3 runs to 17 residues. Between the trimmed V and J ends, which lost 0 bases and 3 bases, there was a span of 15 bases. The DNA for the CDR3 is TGCGCCAGCAGCCAAGATTATTTGACTGAGGGCTACAATGAGCAGTTCTTC. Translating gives CASSQDYLTEGYNEQFF.

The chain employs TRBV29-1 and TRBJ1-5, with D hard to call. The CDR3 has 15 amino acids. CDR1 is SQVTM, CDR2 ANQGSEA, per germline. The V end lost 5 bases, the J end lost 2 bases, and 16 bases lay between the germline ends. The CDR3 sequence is CSVPRAILGNQPQHF. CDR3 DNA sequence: TGCAGCGTTCCCCGGGCAATCTTAGGCAATCAGCCCCAGCATTTT.

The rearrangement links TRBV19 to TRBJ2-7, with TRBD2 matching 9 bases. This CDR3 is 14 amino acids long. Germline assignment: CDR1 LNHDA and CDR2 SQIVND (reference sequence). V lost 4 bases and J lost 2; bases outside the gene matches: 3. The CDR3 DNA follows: TGTGCCAGTAGTACGATAGCGGGAGCCTACGAGCAGTACTTC. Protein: CASSTIAGAYEQYF.

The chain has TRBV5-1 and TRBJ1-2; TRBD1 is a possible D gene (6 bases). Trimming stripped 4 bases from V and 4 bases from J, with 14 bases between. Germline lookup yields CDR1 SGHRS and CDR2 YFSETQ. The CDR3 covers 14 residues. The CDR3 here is CASSASPGAYGYTF. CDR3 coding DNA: TGCGCCAGCAGCGCCTCCCCGGGGGCCTATGGCTACACCTTC.

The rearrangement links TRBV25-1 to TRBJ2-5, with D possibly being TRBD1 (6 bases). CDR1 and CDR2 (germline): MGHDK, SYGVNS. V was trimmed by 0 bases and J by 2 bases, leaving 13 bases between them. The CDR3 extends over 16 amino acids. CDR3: CASSEYPVGTQETQYF. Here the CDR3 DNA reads TGTGCCAGCAGTGAATATCCCGTAGGGACACAAGAGACCCAGTACTTC.

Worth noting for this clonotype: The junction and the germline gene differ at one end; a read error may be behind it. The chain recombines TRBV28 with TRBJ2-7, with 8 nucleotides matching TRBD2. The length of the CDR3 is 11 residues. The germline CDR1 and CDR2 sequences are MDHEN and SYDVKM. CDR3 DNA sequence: TGTGCCAGCAGTTTGGAGCGGGAGAGGGAGTTC. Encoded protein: CASSLEREREF.

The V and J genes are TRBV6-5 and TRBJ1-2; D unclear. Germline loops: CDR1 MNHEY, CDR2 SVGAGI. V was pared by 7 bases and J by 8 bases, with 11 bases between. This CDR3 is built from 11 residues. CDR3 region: CASKEENGYTF. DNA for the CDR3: TGTGCCAGCAAGGAGGAAAACGGCTACACCTTC.

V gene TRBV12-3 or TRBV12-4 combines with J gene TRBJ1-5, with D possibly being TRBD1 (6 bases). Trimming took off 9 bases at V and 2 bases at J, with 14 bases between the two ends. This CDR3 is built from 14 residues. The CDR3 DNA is TGTGCCAGTGTACAGGGCTATGGCAATCAGCCCCAGCATTTT. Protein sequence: CASVQGYGNQPQHF.

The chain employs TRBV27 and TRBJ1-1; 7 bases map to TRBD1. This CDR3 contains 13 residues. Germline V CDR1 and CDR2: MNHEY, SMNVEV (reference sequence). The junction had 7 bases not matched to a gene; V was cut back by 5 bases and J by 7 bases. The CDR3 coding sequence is TGTGCCAGCAGTCCCGGACAGGCACTTGAAGCTTTCTTT. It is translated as CASSPGQALEAFF.

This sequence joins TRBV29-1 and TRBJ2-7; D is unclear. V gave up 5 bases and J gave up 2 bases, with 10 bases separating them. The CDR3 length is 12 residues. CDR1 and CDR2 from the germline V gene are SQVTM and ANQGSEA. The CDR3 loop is CSVLGGTYEQYF. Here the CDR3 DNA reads TGCAGCGTTTTGGGCGGTACCTACGAGCAGTACTTC.

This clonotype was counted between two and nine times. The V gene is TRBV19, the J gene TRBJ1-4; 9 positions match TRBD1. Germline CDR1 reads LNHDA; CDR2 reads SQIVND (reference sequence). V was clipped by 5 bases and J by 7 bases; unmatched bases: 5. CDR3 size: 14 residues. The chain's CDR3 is CASSLGQGGEKLFF. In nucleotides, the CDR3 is TGTGCCAGTAGTCTGGGACAGGGTGGTGAAAAACTGTTTTTT.

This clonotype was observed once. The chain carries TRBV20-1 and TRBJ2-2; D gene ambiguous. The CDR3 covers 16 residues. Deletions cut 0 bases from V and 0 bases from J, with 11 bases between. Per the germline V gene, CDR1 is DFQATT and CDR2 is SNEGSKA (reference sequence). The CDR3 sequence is CSARDLEMTNTGELFF. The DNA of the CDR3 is TGCAGTGCTAGAGATCTGGAGATGACGAACACCGGGGAGCTGTTTTTT.

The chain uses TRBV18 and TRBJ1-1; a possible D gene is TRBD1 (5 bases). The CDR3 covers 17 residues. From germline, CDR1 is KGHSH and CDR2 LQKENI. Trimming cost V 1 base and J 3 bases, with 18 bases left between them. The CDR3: CASSPRLAGGEDTEAFF. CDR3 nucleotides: TGTGCCAGCTCACCACGATTGGCGGGGGGGGAAGACACTGAAGCTTTCTTT.

CDR3 amino acids: CASSLRVGRRETQYF. CDR3 nucleotide sequence: TGTGCCAGCAGCTTACGGGTAGGGAGGCGGGAGACCCAGTACTTC. The chain combines TRBV28 with TRBJ2-5; D is perhaps TRBD2 (6 bases). The V end lost 6 bases, the J end lost 5 bases, and 19 bases lay between the germline ends. The CDR3 has 15 amino acids. Germline V gene data show CDR1 as MDHEN and CDR2 as SYDVKM.

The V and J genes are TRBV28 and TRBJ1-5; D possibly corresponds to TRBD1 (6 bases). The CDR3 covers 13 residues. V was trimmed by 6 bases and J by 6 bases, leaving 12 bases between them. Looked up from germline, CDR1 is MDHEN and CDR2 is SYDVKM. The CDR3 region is CASRNRVSQPQHF. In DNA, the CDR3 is TGTGCCAGCAGGAACAGGGTTAGTCAGCCCCAGCATTTT. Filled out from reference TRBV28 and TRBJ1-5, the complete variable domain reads DVKVTQSSRYLVKRTGEKVFLECVQDMDHENMFWYRQDPGLGLRLIYFSYDVKMKEKGDIPEGYSVSREKKERFSLILESASTNQTSMYLCASRNRVSQPQHFGDGTRLSIL.